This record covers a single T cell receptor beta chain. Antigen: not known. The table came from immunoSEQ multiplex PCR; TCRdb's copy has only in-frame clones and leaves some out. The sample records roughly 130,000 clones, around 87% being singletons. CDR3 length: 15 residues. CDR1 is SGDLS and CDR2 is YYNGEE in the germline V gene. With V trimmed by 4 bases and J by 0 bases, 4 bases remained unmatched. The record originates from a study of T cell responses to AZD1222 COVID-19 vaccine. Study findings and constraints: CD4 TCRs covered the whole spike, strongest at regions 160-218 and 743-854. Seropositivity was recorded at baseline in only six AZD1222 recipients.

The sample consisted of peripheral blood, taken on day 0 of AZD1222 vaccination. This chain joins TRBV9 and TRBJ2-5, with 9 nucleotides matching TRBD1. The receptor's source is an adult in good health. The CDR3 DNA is TGTGCCAGCAGCTTTGGGACAGGGTACCAAGAGACCCAGTACTTC. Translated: CASSFGTGYQETQYF.